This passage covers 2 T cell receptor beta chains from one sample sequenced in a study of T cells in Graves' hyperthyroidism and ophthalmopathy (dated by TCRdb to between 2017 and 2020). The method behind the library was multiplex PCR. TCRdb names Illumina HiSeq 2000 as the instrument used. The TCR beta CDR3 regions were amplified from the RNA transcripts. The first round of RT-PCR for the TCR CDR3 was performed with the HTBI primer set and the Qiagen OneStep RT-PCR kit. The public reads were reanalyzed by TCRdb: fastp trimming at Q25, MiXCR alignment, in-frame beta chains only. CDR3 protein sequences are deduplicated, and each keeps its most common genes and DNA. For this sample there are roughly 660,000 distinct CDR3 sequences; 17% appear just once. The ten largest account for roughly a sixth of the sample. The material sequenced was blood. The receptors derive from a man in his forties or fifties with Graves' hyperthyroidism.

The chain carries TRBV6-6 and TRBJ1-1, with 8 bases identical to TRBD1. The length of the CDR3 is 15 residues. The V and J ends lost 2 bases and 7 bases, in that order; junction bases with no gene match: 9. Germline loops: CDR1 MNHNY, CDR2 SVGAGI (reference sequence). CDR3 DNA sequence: TGTGCCAGCAGTTACCCCGCCGGACAGGGAGTTGAAGCTTTCTTT. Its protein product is CASSYPAGQGVEAFF.

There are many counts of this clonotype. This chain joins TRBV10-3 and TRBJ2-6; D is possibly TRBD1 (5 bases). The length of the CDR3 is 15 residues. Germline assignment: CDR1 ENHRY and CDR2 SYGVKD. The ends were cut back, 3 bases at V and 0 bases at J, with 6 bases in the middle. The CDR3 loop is CAISDDSSGANVLTF. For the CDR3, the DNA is TGTGCCATCAGTGACGACAGCTCTGGGGCCAACGTCCTGACTTTC.